What follows are 13 T cell receptor beta chains derived from one specimen sequenced in a study of OX40 agonist ivuxolimab in advanced cancers. Only in-frame clones appear in the TCRdb table, and some are missing; sequencing was by immunoSEQ multiplex PCR. The table includes approximately 47,000 clones, roughly 81% detected once. The sequencing used CD4+ or CD8+ T cells sorted from blood, collected in a trial of the OX40 agonist ivuxolimab. Source of these receptors: an adult with an advanced solid tumor such as melanoma, head and neck, liver or kidney cancer.

The table lists this clone with a few counts. The V and J genes are TRBV19 and TRBJ2-7; D is possibly TRBD1 (5 bases). The CDR3 is 15 amino acids. Germline lookup yields CDR1 LNHDA and CDR2 SQIVND (reference sequence). V lost 7 bases to trimming and J lost 0 bases, with 16 bases between them. DNA for the CDR3: TGTGCCAGTAAAGTAGGGGCGACAAACTCCTACGAGCAGTACTTC. Residues: CASKVGATNSYEQYF.

The chain is built from TRBV20-1 and TRBJ2-3; D gene unclear. The V and J ends lost 0 bases and 9 bases respectively, with 7 bases between them. The CDR3 totals 11 residues. Germline CDR1 and CDR2: DFQATT and SNEGSKA (reference sequence). The CDR3: CSARDLGTQYF. The DNA for the CDR3 is TGCAGTGCTAGAGATTTAGGCACGCAGTATTTT.

This chain links TRBV19 with TRBJ2-3; 9 positions agree with TRBD2. V gave up 2 bases and J gave up 4 bases; unmatched junction bases: 7. The CDR3 runs 16 residues. Germline CDR1 reads LNHDA; CDR2 reads SQIVND (reference sequence). CDR3 amino acids: CASSITAGGGPDTQYF. CDR3 DNA sequence: TGTGCCAGTAGTATAACAGCGGGAGGAGGACCAGATACGCAGTATTTT.

The rearrangement links TRBV5-1 to TRBJ2-1, with a tentative D call TRBD2 (6 bases). Germline V gene lookup returns CDR1 SGHRS and CDR2 YFSETQ. The V and J ends lost 4 bases and 3 bases respectively, with 8 bases between them. There are 13 residues in the CDR3. CDR3 region: CASSKTSYNEQFF. Written as DNA, the CDR3 is TGCGCCAGCAGCAAGACTAGCTACAATGAGCAGTTCTTC.

The table lists this clone with a few counts. The rearrangement uses TRBV11-2 and TRBJ1-5; D remains unclear. Germline CDR1 SGHAT, CDR2 FQNNGV. V shed 4 bases and J shed 3 bases, with 4 bases lying between them. CDR3 length: 12 residues. DNA for the CDR3: TGTGCCAGCAGCTCACTCAATCAGCCCCAGCATTTT. Protein product: CASSSLNQPQHF.

J is TRBJ2-4 and V is TRBV2, with a weak D call TRBD2 (6 bases). The CDR3 loop spans 12 amino acids. The V gene lost 11 bases and the J gene lost 0 bases, with 8 bases spanning the gap. Germline CDR1 is SNHLY and CDR2 is FYNNEI. The CDR3 region has the DNA TGTGCCGGGACTGAAGCCAAAAACATTCAGTACTTC. Its protein product is CAGTEAKNIQYF. The variable domain in full, completed from reference TRBV2 and TRBJ2-4, reads EPEVTQTPSHQVTQMGQEVILRCVPISNHLYFYWYRQILGQKVEFLVSFYNNEISEKSEIFDDQFSVERPDGSNFTLKIRSTKLEDSAMYFCAGTEAKNIQYFGAGTRLSVL.

The chain employs TRBV4-1 and TRBJ2-7; possible D gene TRBD1, 5 bases. CDR1 MGHRA and CDR2 YSYEKL come from the germline V gene. The CDR3 has 15 residues. Trimming took 3 bases from V and 6 from J, leaving 18 bases between them. This chain's CDR3 is CASSQDITRQPEQYF. The CDR3 nucleotides read TGCGCCAGCAGCCAGGATATAACTCGACAGCCCGAGCAGTACTTC.

V usage is TRBV6-5 and J usage is TRBJ2-7, with 7 nucleotides matching TRBD1. J lost 5 bases, V lost 4 bases, and 14 bases had no gene match. Germline V gives CDR1 MNHEY, CDR2 SVGAGI. The length of the CDR3 is 16 residues. This chain's CDR3 is CASSSSDRTGIHEQYF. For the CDR3, the DNA is TGTGCCAGCAGTTCCTCCGACCGGACAGGTATCCACGAGCAGTACTTC.

The V call is TRBV4-1, the J call TRBJ2-7; D call uncertain. CDR3 length: 15 amino acids. The germline V gene encodes CDR1 MGHRA and CDR2 YSYEKL. The ends were cut back, 3 bases at V and 1 base at J, with 13 bases in the middle. This CDR3 is CASSHPVGPSYEQYF. The CDR3 nucleotides read TGCGCCAGCAGCCATCCCGTCGGACCTTCCTACGAGCAGTACTTC.

This clone was picked up one time. V and J are TRBV6-5 and TRBJ2-3, with 8 bases aligning to TRBD2. After removal of 7 bases from V and 3 bases from J, the junction contained 6 bases not matched to a gene. The CDR3 is made up of 14 amino acids. The germline V gene encodes CDR1 MNHEY and CDR2 SVGAGI. The CDR3 sequence: CASTTGTRTDTQYF. In DNA, the CDR3 is TGTGCCAGCACTACCGGGACTAGAACAGATACGCAGTATTTT.

This chain joins TRBV6-1 and TRBJ2-5; 12 positions match TRBD1. CDR1 is MNHNS and CDR2 is SASEGT in the germline V gene. This CDR3 is 15 amino acids long. After removal of 2 bases from V and 5 bases from J, the junction contained 3 bases not matched to a gene. For the CDR3, the DNA is TGTGCCAGCAGTGAAAGGGACAGGGGGCCGGAGACCCAGTACTTC. It specifies CASSERDRGPETQYF.

V usage is TRBV6-5 and J usage is TRBJ1-1, with TRBD1 as a possible D gene (6 bases). V lost 2 bases and J 4 bases, leaving 14 bases between the germline ends. CDR1 MNHEY and CDR2 SVGAGI come from the germline V gene. This CDR3 has 15 amino acids. In DNA form, the CDR3 reads TGTGCCAGCAGTTACCCCGGGGGCAGGGTCACTGAAGCTTTCTTT. This codes for CASSYPGGRVTEAFF.

This rearrangement joins TRBV7-6 to TRBJ1-1, with a possible D match to TRBD1 (6 bases). The CDR3 has 14 amino acids. Germline V gene sequence: CDR1 SGHVS, CDR2 FNYEAQ. Trimming stripped 5 bases from V and 0 bases from J, with 10 bases between. CDR3 loop: CASSPTGLNTEAFF. The CDR3 DNA is TGTGCCAGCAGCCCCACAGGGTTGAACACTGAAGCTTTCTTT.